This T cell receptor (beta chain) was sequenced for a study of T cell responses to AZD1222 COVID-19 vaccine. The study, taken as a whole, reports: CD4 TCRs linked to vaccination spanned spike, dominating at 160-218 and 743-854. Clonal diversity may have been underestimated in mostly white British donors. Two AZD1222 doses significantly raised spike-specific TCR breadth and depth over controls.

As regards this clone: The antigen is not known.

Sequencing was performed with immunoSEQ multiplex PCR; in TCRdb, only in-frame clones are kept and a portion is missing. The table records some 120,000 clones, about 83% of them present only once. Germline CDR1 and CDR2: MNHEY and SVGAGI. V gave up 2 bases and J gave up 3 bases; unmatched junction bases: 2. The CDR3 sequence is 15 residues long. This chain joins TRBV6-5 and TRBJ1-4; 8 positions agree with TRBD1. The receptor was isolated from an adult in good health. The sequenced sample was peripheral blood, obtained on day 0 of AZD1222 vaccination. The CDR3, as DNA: TGTGCCAGCAGTTACGGACAGGGTCCTAATGAAAAACTGTTTTTT. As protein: CASSYGQGPNEKLFF.